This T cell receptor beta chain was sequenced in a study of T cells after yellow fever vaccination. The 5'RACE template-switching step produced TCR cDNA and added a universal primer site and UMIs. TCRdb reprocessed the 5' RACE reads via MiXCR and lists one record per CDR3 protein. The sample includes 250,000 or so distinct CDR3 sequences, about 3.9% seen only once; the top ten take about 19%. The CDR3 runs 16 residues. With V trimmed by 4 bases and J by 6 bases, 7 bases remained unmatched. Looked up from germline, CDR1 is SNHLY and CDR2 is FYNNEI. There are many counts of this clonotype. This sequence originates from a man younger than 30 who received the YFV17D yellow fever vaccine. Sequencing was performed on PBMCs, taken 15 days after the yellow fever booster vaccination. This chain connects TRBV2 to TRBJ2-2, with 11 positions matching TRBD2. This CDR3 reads CASSVPLSGGAGELFF. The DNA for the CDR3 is TGTGCCAGCAGTGTTCCCCTTAGCGGGGGGGCCGGGGAGCTGTTTTTT.